Sequencing of this T cell receptor (beta chain) was carried out in a study of T cells in Graves' hyperthyroidism and ophthalmopathy. Overall study context: Before any treatment, at initial diagnosis, peripheral blood was collected.

Newly diagnosed hyperthyroidism, duration under 2 months, in patients aged 18 to 65. 10 ml of fresh peripheral blood supplied the PBMCs. Amplification targeted TCR beta CDR3 regions from RNA transcripts. Primed by the HTBI set, a first-round RT-PCR was run on the TCR CDR3. TCRdb reprocessed the multiplex PCR reads via MiXCR and lists one record per CDR3 protein. The data show 380,000 or so distinct CDR3 sequences, about 20% seen once. This CDR3 spans 13 amino acids. V lost 7 bases, J lost 5 bases, and 6 bases stayed unmatched. The germline V gene encodes CDR1 MNHEY and CDR2 SVGEGT. In its sample, this clonotype was seen many times. What it binds is not known. Study-wide points: With a median lead of roughly 6.8 months before onset, the model predicted ophthalmopathy.

This receptor was identified in a young woman with Graves' hyperthyroidism. This chain connects TRBV6-2 or TRBV6-3 to TRBJ2-5; TRBD2 matches at 8 bases. The sequencing input was blood. CDR3 in amino acids: CASIGTSLETQYF. CDR3 DNA sequence: TGTGCCAGCATCGGGACTAGTTTGGAGACCCAGTACTTC.